A single sample is the source of the 7 T cell receptor beta chains below, sequenced in a study of blood T cell repertoires in COVID-19. Assay: immunoSEQ multiplex PCR; the TCRdb copy retains only in-frame clones and omits some. The table records approximately 150,000 clones, more than 70% of them present only once. Specimen: PBMCs or T cells enriched from blood (not recorded which). These receptors were collected from a man between 35 and 55 years old who had recovered from COVID-19.

This chain uses TRBV6-5 with TRBJ2-3; the D gene is possibly TRBD2 (5 bases). V lost 6 bases and J lost 10, with 17 bases in between. The CDR3 is 13 amino acids. Germline assignment: CDR1 MNHEY and CDR2 SVGAGI. Written as DNA, the CDR3 is TGTGCCAGCAGACCCCCGGACTCTCTCGCGCAGTATTTT. Amino acid sequence: CASRPPDSLAQYF.

Note on this clone: The junction departs from germline at one end; a sequencing error may be responsible. This sequence joins TRBV7-9 and TRBJ1-2; the match to TRBD1 covers 10 bases. The CDR3 is 12 residues long. Germline CDR1 and CDR2: SEHNR and FQNEAQ (reference sequence). The CDR3 here is CASSLGAGTGDF. In DNA, the CDR3 is TGTGCCAGCAGCTTAGGGGCCGGGACAGGGGACTTC.

This clone was recorded once. This sequence joins TRBV4-2 and TRBJ2-7, with D perhaps matching TRBD1 (5 bases). The CDR3 is 12 residues long. The V end was cut by 0 bases, the J end by 9 bases, with 9 bases between. CDR1 is LGHNA and CDR2 is YNFKEQ in the germline V gene. CDR3 coding DNA: TGTGCCAGCAGCCAAGATGGGGCCGGGCAGTACTTC. It encodes CASSQDGAGQYF.

The rearrangement links TRBV9 to TRBJ2-5; D is possibly TRBD2 (6 bases). CDR1 SGDLS and CDR2 YYNGEE come from the germline V gene. The CDR3 totals 15 residues. Trimming stripped 0 bases from V and 7 bases from J, with 16 bases between. CDR3 protein: CASSVGEALWGTQYF. The CDR3 nucleotides read TGTGCCAGCAGCGTAGGGGAGGCCCTATGGGGGACCCAGTACTTC.

The J gene is TRBJ2-1, the V gene TRBV29-1, with 10 bases matching TRBD2. CDR3 length: 13 amino acids. The V gene's germline CDR1 is SQVTM and CDR2 ANQGSEA. Trimming at V came to 5 bases and at J to 6 bases, leaving 4 bases not matched to a gene. Here the CDR3 reads CSVSSGGLNEQFF. CDR3 DNA sequence: TGCAGCGTTTCTAGCGGGGGCCTCAATGAGCAGTTCTTC.

The chain couples TRBV21-1 to TRBJ1-5. TRBV21-1 is tagged as a pseudogene. CDR3 length: 16 residues. The CDR3, as DNA: TGTGCCAGCAGCAAAGCGGGTAGGAGGGTTAGGCAGCCCCAGCATTTT. Its protein is CASSKAGRRVRQPQHF.

J is TRBJ2-5 and V is TRBV3-1 (or the pseudogene TRBV3-2); TRBD2 matches 7 bases. Trimming cost V 5 bases and J 5 bases; bases outside gene matches: 14. Germline V lookup: CDR1 LGHDT, CDR2 YNNKEL (reference sequence). The CDR3 covers 16 residues. DNA for the CDR3: TGTGCCAGCAGCTCCGGGGGGTTCCCTCCTAGGGAGACCCAGTACTTC. Translating gives CASSSGGFPPRETQYF.